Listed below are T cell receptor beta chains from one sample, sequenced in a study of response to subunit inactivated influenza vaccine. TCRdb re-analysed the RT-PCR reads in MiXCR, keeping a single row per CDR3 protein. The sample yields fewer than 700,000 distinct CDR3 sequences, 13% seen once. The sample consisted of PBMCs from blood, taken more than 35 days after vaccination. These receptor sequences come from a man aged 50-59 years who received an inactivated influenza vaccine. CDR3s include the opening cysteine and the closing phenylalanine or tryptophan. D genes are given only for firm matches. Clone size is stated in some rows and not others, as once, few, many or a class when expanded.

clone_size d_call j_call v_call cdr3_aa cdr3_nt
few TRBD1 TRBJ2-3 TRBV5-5 CASSLGAGGLADTQYF TGTGCCAGCAGCTTGGGGGCAGGGGGTTTGGCAGATACGCAGTATTTT
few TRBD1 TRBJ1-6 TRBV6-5 CASSYAGGGSPLHF TGTGCCAGCAGTTACGCAGGGGGCGGTTCACCCCTCCACTTT
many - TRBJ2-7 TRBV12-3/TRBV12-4 CASSFWGMGANEQYF TGTGCCAGCAGTTTCTGGGGGATGGGTGCTAACGAGCAGTACTTC
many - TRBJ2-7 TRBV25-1 CASSESGRSYEQYF TGTGCCAGCAGTGAATCCGGCCGCTCCTACGAGCAGTACTTC
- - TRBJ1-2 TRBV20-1 CSAILLGSYTF TGCAGTGCTATCCTCTTAGGGAGCTACACCTTC
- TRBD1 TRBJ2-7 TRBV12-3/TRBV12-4 CASRRGSYEQYF TGTGCCAGCCGCAGGGGGTCCTACGAGCAGTACTTC
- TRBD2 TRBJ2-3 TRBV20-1 CSARHWASGNTDTQYF TGCAGTGCTAGACACTGGGCTAGCGGGAACACAGATACGCAGTATTTT
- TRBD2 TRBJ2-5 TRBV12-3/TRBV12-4 CASSLAGLAGETQYF TGTGCCAGCAGTTTAGCGGGACTAGCAGGGGAGACCCAGTACTTC
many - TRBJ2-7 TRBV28 CASSLSLGAGYEQYF TGTGCCAGCAGTTTATCCCTCGGGGCGGGCTACGAGCAGTACTTC
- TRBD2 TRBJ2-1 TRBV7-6 CASSPTTSGRQFF TGTGCCAGCAGCCCGACAACTAGCGGGAGACAGTTCTTC
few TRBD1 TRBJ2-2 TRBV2 CASSAGQGYAGELFF TGTGCCAGCAGTGCGGGACAGGGATACGCCGGGGAGCTGTTTTTT
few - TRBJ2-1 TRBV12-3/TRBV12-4 CASRDGTGDDEQFF TGTGCCAGCAGGGACGGGACTGGGGACGATGAGCAGTTCTTC
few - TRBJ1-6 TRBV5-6 CASRPVGEGSPLHF TGTGCCAGCAGACCAGTTGGTGAGGGCTCACCCCTCCACTTT
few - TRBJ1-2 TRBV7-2 CASSASQGYTF TGTGCCAGCAGCGCATCTCAGGGCTACACCTTC
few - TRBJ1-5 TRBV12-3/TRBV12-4 CASSPDGNSNQPQHF TGTGCCAGCAGTCCGGACGGAAATAGCAATCAGCCCCAGCATTTT
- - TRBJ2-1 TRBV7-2 CASKISTSFPGDEQFF TGTGCCAGCAAGATATCTACGTCCTTCCCTGGGGATGAGCAGTTCTTC
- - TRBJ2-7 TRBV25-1 CASSDTGLGNEQYF TGTGCCAGCAGTGACACGGGACTCGGGAACGAGCAGTACTTC
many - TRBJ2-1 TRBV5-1 CASSAGANYNEQFF TGCGCCAGCAGCGCGGGGGCGAATTACAATGAGCAGTTCTTC
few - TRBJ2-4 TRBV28 CASSLQRGIAKNIQYF TGTGCCAGCAGTTTACAGAGGGGGATAGCCAAAAACATTCAGTACTTC
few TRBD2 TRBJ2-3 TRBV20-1 CSARDLRELAGGADTQYF TGCAGTGCTAGAGATCTACGGGAGCTAGCGGGAGGTGCAGATACGCAGTATTTT
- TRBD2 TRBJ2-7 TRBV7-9 CASSLKASGYEQYF TGTGCCAGCAGCTTGAAGGCTAGCGGGTACGAGCAGTACTTC
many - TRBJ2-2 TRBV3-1 CASSPPRLRGELFF TGTGCCAGCAGCCCTCCCCGATTGAGAGGGGAGCTGTTTTTT
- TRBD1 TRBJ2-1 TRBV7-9 CASSSGTGKGWKNEQFF TGTGCCAGCAGCTCCGGGACAGGGAAGGGGTGGAAAAATGAGCAGTTCTTC
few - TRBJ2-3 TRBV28 CASRDTSTDTQYF TGTGCCAGCCGGGACACTAGCACAGATACGCAGTATTTT
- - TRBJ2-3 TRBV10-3 CAIRQTGTSTDTQYF TGTGCCATCAGACAGACAGGGACTAGCACAGATACGCAGTATTTT
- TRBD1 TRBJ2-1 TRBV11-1 CAVSGLGQGFALFGPKQFF TGTGCCGTCAGCGGGTTAGGACAGGGTTTTGCTTTATTCGGCCCCAAGCAGTTCTTC
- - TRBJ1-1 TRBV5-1 CASSLAARVYTEAFF TGCGCCAGCAGCTTGGCCGCGCGGGTTTACACTGAAGCTTTCTTT
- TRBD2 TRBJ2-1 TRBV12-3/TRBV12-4 CASSTSGTSVNEQFF TGTGCCAGCAGTACCTCCGGGACTAGCGTCAATGAGCAGTTCTTC
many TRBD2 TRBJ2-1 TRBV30 CAWNVGGPLNEQFF TGTGCCTGGAATGTGGGAGGGCCCCTCAATGAGCAGTTCTTC
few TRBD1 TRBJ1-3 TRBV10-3 CAIRGQGRSGNTIYF TGTGCCATCAGGGGACAGGGGCGCTCTGGAAACACCATATATTTT
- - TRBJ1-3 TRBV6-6 CASQEAGNTIYF TGTGCCAGCCAGGAGGCTGGAAACACCATATATTTT
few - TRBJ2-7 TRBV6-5 CASSYSPYPGTPYEQYF TGTGCCAGCAGTTACTCGCCATATCCCGGGACACCCTACGAGCAGTACTTC
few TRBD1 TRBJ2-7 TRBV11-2 CASSYDGTGAYEQYF TGTGCCAGCAGCTATGACGGGACAGGGGCCTACGAGCAGTACTTC
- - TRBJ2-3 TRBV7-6 CASSLVGGWTDTQYF TGTGCCAGCAGCTTAGTGGGGGGCTGGACAGATACGCAGTATTTT
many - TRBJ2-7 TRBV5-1 CASSLVNRRSYEQYF TGCGCCAGCAGCTTGGTGAACAGGCGTTCCTACGAGCAGTACTTC
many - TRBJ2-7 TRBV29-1 CSVGPKSGTSSAGEQYF TGCAGCGTTGGTCCCAAATCCGGGACTTCCAGTGCCGGGGAGCAGTACTTC
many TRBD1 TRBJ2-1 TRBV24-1 CATSELGTGYNEQFF TGTGCCACCAGTGAGCTTGGGACAGGTTACAATGAGCAGTTCTTC
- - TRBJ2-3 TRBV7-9 CASKHVIADTQYF TGTGCCAGCAAACACGTCATTGCAGATACGCAGTATTTT
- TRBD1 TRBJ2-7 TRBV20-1 CSARPGQRYEQYF TGCAGTGCTAGACCGGGACAGAGATACGAGCAGTACTTC
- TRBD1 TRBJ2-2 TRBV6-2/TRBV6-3 CASSLGTDPWGELFF TGTGCCAGCAGCCTTGGGACAGACCCCTGGGGGGAGCTGTTTTTT
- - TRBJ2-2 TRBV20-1 CSAQTGFTGELFF TGCAGTGCCCAGACGGGGTTCACCGGGGAGCTGTTTTTT
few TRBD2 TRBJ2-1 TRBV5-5 CASSSKLTSGGANEQFF TGTGCCAGCAGCTCCAAACTTACTAGCGGGGGGGCTAATGAGCAGTTCTTC
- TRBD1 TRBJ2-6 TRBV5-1 CASNRKPGQDYSGANVLTF TGCGCCAGCAACCGAAAGCCGGGACAGGACTACTCTGGGGCCAACGTCCTGACTTTC
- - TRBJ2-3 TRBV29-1 CSVEDRARGDTQYF TGCAGCGTTGAAGACAGGGCCAGGGGAGATACGCAGTATTTT
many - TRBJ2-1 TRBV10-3 CAISTDGYNEQFF TGTGCCATCAGTACCGACGGTTACAATGAGCAGTTCTTC
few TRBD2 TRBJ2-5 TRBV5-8 CASSWVLGLGMQETQYF TGTGCCAGCAGCTGGGTCCTGGGACTAGGGATGCAAGAGACCCAGTACTTC
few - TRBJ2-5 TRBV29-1 CSVYERLQETQYF TGCAGCGTTTATGAGCGGTTACAAGAGACCCAGTACTTC
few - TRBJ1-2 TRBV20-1 CSASDSNYGYTF TGCAGTGCTAGTGACAGTAACTATGGCTACACCTTC
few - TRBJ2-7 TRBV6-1 CASRFGTASYEQYF TGTGCCAGCAGGTTCGGGACGGCCTCCTACGAGCAGTACTTC
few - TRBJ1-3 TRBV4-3 CASSQDPGLGNTIYF TGCGCCAGCAGCCAAGATCCAGGGTTAGGAAACACCATATATTTT
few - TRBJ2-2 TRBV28 CASRGGTLNTGELFF TGTGCCAGCAGGGGGGGGACACTGAACACCGGGGAGCTGTTTTTT
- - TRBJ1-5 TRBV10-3 CAITAAENQPQHF TGTGCCATCACGGCGGCAGAGAATCAGCCCCAGCATTTT
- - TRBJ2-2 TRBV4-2 CASSFVGTEELFF TGTGCCAGCAGCTTCGTCGGCACCGAGGAGCTGTTTTTT
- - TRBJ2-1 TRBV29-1 CSVGQDISYNEQFF TGCAGCGTTGGACAGGACATATCCTACAATGAGCAGTTCTTC
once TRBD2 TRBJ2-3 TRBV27 CASSPSGRGWDTQYF TGTGCCAGCAGTCCCAGCGGGAGGGGCTGGGATACGCAGTATTTT
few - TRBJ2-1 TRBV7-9 CASSLKSGENNEQFF TGTGCCAGCAGCTTAAAATCGGGGGAAAACAATGAGCAGTTCTTC
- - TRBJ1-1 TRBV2 CASSIQEATEAFF TGTGCCAGCAGTATACAGGAGGCCACTGAAGCTTTCTTT